The TCR beta chain described here comes from a study of T cells in Graves' hyperthyroidism and ophthalmopathy. In the study overall: It was at initial diagnosis, before any treatment, that peripheral blood was collected. Notes on the study in general: Expanded thyroid clonotypes (above 0.001) were mostly also found in blood.

Exclusion followed for patients with uncontrolled infection, other autoimmune disease, pregnancy or lactation. Template material for amplifying TCR beta CDR3 regions consisted of RNA transcripts. The study used the HTBI primer set for a first-round RT-PCR of the TCR CDR3. Using its own MiXCR run on the multiplex PCR reads, TCRdb lists one record per CDR3 protein. The sample shows 750,000 to 900,000 distinct CDR3 sequences, approximately 40% of them seen only once. This clonotype was detected ten times or more. Antigen unknown. V was shortened by 5 bases and J by 0 bases, with 5 bases between the two germline ends. The CDR3 is made up of 12 amino acids. Germline CDR1 reads SGHTA; CDR2 reads FQGNSA.

The rearrangement joins TRBV7-2 to TRBJ2-7; no clear D. This receptor was identified in a man aged 18 to 30 with Graves' hyperthyroidism. Source material: blood. CDR3 DNA: TGTGCCAGCAGCCCGCCCTCCTACGAGCAGTACTTC. Its translation is CASSPPSYEQYF.